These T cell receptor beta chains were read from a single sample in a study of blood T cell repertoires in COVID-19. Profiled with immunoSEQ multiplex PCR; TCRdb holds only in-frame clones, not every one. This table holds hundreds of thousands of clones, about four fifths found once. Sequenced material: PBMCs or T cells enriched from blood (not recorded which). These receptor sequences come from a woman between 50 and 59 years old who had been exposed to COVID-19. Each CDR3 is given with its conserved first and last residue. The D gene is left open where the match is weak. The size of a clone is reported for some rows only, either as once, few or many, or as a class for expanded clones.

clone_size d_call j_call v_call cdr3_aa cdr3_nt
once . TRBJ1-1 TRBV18 CASSPGGAVAEAFF TGTGCCAGCTCACCGGGGGGTGCAGTCGCTGAAGCTTTCTTT
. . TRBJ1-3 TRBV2 CASSEYGRGNTIYF TGTGCCAGCAGTGAATATGGCAGAGGAAACACCATATATTTT
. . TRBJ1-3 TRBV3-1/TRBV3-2 CASKEGGSGNTIYF TGTGCCAGCAAGGAAGGGGGCTCTGGAAACACCATATATTTT
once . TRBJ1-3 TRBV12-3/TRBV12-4 CASSLPPGSTIYF TGTGCCAGCAGTTTACCACCGGGGTCCACCATATATTTT
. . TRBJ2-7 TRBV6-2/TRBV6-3 CASSHIPESYEQYF TGTGCCAGCAGTCATATACCAGAATCCTACGAGCAGTACTTC
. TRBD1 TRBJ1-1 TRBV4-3 CASSQRLRGPLEAFF TGCGCCAGCAGCCAACGCCTAAGGGGGCCGCTTGAAGCTTTCTTT
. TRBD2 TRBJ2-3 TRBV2 CASSAERGATDTQYF TGTGCCAGCAGTGCGGAGCGGGGGGCCACAGATACGCAGTATTTT
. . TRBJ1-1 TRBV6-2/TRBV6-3 CASSLRSFTEAFF TGTGCCAGCAGTTTGCGGAGTTTCACTGAAGCTTTCTTT
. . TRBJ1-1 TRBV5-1 CASSLKQGGSTEAFF TGCGCCAGCAGCCTCAAACAGGGAGGGAGCACTGAAGCTTTCTTT
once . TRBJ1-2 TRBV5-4 CASSLSGRDGYTF TGTGCCAGCAGCTTGTCCGGGAGAGATGGCTACACCTTC
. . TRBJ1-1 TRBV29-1 CSVDYGVKNTEAFF TGCAGCGTTGATTACGGGGTCAAGAACACTGAAGCTTTCTTT
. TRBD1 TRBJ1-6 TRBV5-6 CASSPGTGLFNSPLHF TGTGCCAGCAGCCCCGGGACAGGACTTTTTAATTCACCCCTCCACTTT
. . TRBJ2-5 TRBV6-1 CASSETRRQTQYF TGTGCCAGCAGTGAAACTAGGCGGCAGACCCAGTACTTC
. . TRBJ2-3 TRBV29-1 CSFETSPTDTQYF TGCAGCTTCGAGACTAGTCCCACAGATACGCAGTATTTT
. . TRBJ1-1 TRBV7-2 CASSHLTGEAFF TGTGCCAGCAGCCATCTCACGGGAGAAGCTTTCTTT
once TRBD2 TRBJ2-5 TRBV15 CATSRPSGGAGETQYF TGTGCCACCAGCAGGCCTAGCGGGGGGGCCGGGGAGACCCAGTACTTC
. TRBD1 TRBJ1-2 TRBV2 CASREGQGGYGYTF TGTGCCAGCAGGGAAGGACAGGGTGGCTATGGCTACACCTTC
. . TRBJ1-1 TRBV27 CASSLSGVRGLDTEAFF TGTGCCAGCAGTTTATCTGGGGTAAGGGGACTGGACACTGAAGCTTTCTTT
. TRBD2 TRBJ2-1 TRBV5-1 CASSFSGGANNEQFF TGCGCCAGCAGCTTCAGCGGGGGGGCCAACAATGAGCAGTTCTTC
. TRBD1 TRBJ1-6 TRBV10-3 CAISDSTPTGSGNSPLHF TGTGCCATCAGTGATTCGACACCGACAGGGTCGGGTAATTCACCCCTCCACTTT
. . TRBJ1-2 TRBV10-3 CAIRPDSADGYTF TGTGCCATCAGACCCGACAGCGCCGATGGCTACACCTTC
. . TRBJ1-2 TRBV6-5 CASGVPYRYTF TGTGCCAGCGGAGTGCCCTATCGCTACACCTTC
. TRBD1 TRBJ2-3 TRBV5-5 CASSLQGNTDTQYF TGTGCCAGCAGCTTACAGGGGAATACAGATACGCAGTATTTT
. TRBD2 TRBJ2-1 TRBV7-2 CASSLRLAGGNEQFF TGTGCCAGCAGCCTAAGACTAGCGGGGGGAAATGAGCAGTTCTTC
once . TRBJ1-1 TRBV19 CASRSGGATGEAFF TGTGCCAGTCGGTCCGGAGGGGCGACGGGAGAAGCTTTCTTT
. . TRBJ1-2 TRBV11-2 CASSFGSPNYGYTF TGTGCCAGCAGCTTCGGGTCCCCAAACTATGGCTACACCTTC
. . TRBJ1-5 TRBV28 CASSAQQGNLPQHF TGTGCCAGCAGTGCTCAACAGGGAAACTTGCCCCAGCATTTT
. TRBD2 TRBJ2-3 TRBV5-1 CASSSLAGRSTDTQYF TGCGCCAGCAGCTCGTTAGCGGGGCGAAGCACAGATACGCAGTATTTT
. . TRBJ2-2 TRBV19 CATQKGGAGLGELFF TGTGCCACCCAAAAGGGGGGGGCGGGTCTTGGGGAGCTGTTTTTT
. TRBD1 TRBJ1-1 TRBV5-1 CASSQVLQGAEAFF TGCGCCAGCAGCCAAGTCTTACAGGGGGCTGAAGCTTTCTTT
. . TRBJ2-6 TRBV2 CASSERGTGANVLTF TGTGCCAGCAGTGAACGGGGTACTGGGGCCAACGTCCTGACTTTC
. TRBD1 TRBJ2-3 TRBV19 CASQYRGWTTDTQYF TGTGCCTCCCAGTACAGGGGTTGGACCACAGATACGCAGTATTTT
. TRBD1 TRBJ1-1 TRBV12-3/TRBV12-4 CASSPQGAEAFF TGTGCCAGCAGTCCACAGGGGGCTGAAGCTTTCTTT
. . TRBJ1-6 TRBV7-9 CASSRPDSYSPLHF TGTGCCAGCAGCCGGCCCGACAGCTACTCACCCCTCCACTTT
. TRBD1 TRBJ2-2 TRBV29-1 CSVRRGLSGELFF TGCAGCGTTCGAAGGGGGCTATCCGGGGAGCTGTTTTTT
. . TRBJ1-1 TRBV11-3 CASSSRGTEAFF TGTGCCAGCAGCTCCCGGGGCACTGAAGCTTTCTTT
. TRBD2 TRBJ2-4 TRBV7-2 CASSFTSGGKNIQYF TGTGCCAGCAGCTTTACTAGCGGGGGGAAAAACATTCAGTACTTC
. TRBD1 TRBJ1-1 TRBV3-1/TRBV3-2 CASSQVLTGVNTEAFF TGTGCCAGCAGCCAAGTTCTGACAGGGGTGAACACTGAAGCTTTCTTT
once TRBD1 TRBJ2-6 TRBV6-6 CASGQGGGSGANVLTF TGTGCCAGCGGACAGGGTGGGGGATCTGGGGCCAACGTCCTGACTTTC
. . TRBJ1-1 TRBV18 CASSPSETGNTEAFF TGTGCCAGCTCACCCTCGGAAACAGGGAACACTGAAGCTTTCTTT
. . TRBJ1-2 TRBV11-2 CASTKPWQDGYTF TGTGCCAGCACCAAACCATGGCAGGATGGCTACACCTTC
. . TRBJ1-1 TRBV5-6 CASTPTGSWLEAFF TGTGCCAGCACCCCCACGGGGAGTTGGTTAGAAGCTTTCTTT
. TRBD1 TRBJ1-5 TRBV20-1 CSASQGESRQPQHF TGCAGTGCTAGTCAGGGGGAAAGTCGGCAGCCCCAGCATTTT
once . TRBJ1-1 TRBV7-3 CASSLNPLGEAEAFF TGTGCCAGCAGCTTAAATCCGCTAGGGGAGGCTGAAGCTTTCTTT
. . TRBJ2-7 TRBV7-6 CASSRNENYEQYF TGTGCCAGCAGCCGCAACGAGAACTACGAGCAGTACTTC
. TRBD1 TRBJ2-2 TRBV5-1 CASSPRQGRTGELFF TGCGCCAGCAGCCCGCGACAGGGTCGAACCGGGGAGCTGTTTTTT
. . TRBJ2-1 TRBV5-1 CASSLGPRGEDEQFF TGCGCCAGCAGCTTGGGCCCCCGCGGGGAGGATGAGCAGTTCTTC
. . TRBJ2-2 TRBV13 CASSLSSTGELFF TGTGCCAGCAGCTTAAGTAGCACCGGGGAGCTGTTTTTT
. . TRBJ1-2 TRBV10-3 CAISERVGDGYTF TGTGCCATCAGTGAAAGAGTCGGTGATGGCTACACCTTC
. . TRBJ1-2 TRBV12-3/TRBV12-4 CASSPTEAYGYTF TGTGCCAGCAGTCCTACGGAGGCCTATGGCTACACCTTC
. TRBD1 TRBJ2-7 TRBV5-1 CASSPGTGAAGRDYEQYF TGCGCCAGCAGTCCCGGGACAGGGGCCGCAGGGAGGGACTACGAGCAGTACTTC
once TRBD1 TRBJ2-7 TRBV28 CASSPYRGQYEQYF TGTGCCAGCAGCCCTTACAGGGGGCAATACGAGCAGTACTTC
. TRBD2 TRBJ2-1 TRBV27 CASRGSGGNEQFF TGTGCCAGCCGGGGCTCGGGGGGCAATGAGCAGTTCTTC
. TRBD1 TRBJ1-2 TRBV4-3 CASSQVYGTVINYGYTF TGCGCCAGCAGCCAAGTATACGGGACAGTGATAAACTATGGCTACACCTTC